This entry features one T cell receptor beta chain sequence. This record belongs to a study of blood T cell repertoires in COVID-19. Looking at the study overall: Samples representing acute and convalescent COVID-19 were sourced from the United States, Italy and Spain. PBMCs, B-cell-depleted T cells, or T cells provided the cDNA or gDNA that made up the material.

Everyone who took part was roughly 18 to 89 years old, and they came from about two dozen US areas. Profiling relied on immunoSEQ multiplex PCR, and the TCRdb table lists in-frame clones only, not all of them. The sample includes some 240,000 clones, 84% of them seen just once. The CDR3 covers 16 residues. Trimming removed 2 bases from V and 0 bases from J, with 11 bases in between. Germline V gene sequence: CDR1 LNHDA, CDR2 SQIVND (reference sequence). This TCR was recovered from a man aged 25-45 years with acute COVID-19. The material sequenced was PBMCs or T cells enriched from blood (not recorded which). V usage is TRBV19 and J usage is TRBJ2-1, with D perhaps TRBD1 (6 bases). The DNA of the CDR3 is TGTGCCAGTAGTATACTAACAGGGAGCTCCTACAATGAGCAGTTCTTC. Protein product: CASSILTGSSYNEQFF. Together with reference TRBV19 and TRBJ2-1, the CDR3 gives the full variable domain: DGGITQSPKYLFRKEGQNVTLSCEQNLNHDAMYWYRQDPGQGLRLIYYSQIVNDFQKGDIAEGYSVSREKKESFPLTVTSAQKNPTAFYLCASSILTGSSYNEQFFGPGTRLTVL.